Here is one T cell receptor beta chain with its context. Its antigen remains unidentified. Researchers used the Oncomine TCR Beta short-read assay to sequence DNA from cultured CD4+ T cells. The template was genomic DNA from cultured CD4+ T cells. TCRdb independently ran MiXCR on the PCR reads; one entry per CDR3 protein. This sample has fewer than 15,000 distinct CDR3 sequences, with 50% found just once. These data originate in a study of vaccination and CD4 T cells after COVID-19. Treatment of the sample: approximately 11-day PBMC culture with coronavirus spike peptide pools or control peptides (ViraFEST assay). The sequence derives from a human donor who had recovered from COVID-19. What was sequenced was CD4+ T cells from blood, cultured in vitro.

The CDR3 nucleotides are TGTGCCAGCAGCAATAGCTCAGGAGACTCCTACGAGCAGTACTTC. This gives the protein CASSNSSGDSYEQYF. The rearrangement links TRBV21-1 to TRBJ2-7. TRBV21-1 is reported as a pseudogene. This CDR3 has 15 amino acids.